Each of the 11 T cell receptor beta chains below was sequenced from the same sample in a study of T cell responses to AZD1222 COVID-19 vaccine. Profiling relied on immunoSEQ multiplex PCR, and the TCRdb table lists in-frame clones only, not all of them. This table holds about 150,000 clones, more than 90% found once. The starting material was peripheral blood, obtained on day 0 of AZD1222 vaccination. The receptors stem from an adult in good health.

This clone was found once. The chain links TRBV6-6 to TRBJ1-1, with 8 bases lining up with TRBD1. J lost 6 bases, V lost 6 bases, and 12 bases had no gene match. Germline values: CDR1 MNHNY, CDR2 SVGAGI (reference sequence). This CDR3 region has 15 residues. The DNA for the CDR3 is TGTGCCAGCAGCCCGACAGGGGCGACCCCCTCTGAAGCTTTCTTT. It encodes CASSPTGATPSEAFF.

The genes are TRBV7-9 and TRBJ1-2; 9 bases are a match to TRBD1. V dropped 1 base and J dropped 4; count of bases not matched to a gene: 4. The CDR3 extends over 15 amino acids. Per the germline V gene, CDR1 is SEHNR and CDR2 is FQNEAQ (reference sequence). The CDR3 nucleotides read TGTGCCAGCAGCTTAGGGGGACAGGGTGGCTATGGCTACACCTTC. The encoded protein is CASSLGGQGGYGYTF.

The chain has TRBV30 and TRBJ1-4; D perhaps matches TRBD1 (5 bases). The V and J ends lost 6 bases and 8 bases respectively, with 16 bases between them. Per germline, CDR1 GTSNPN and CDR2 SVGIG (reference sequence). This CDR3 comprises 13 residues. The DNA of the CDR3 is TGTGCCTGCAGCCCAGGATCAGGGGAAAAACTGTTTTTT. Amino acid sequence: CACSPGSGEKLFF.

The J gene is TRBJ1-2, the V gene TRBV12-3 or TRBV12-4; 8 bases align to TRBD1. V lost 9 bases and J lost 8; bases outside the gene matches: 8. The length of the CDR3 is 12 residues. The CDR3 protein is CARHDRGKGYTF. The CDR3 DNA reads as TGTGCCAGACATGACAGGGGTAAAGGCTACACCTTC.

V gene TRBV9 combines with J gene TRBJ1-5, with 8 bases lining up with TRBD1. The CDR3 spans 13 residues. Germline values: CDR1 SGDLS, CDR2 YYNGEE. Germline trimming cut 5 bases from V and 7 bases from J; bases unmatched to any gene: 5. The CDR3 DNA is TGTGCCAGCAGTGGACAGGGTGGGCAGCCCCAGCATTTT. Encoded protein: CASSGQGGQPQHF.

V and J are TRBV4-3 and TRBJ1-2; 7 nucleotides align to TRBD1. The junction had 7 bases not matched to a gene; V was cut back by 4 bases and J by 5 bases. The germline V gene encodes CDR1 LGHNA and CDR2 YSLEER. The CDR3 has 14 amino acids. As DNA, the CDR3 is TGCGCCAGCAGCCCGGGGACAGCTTCGTATGGCTACACCTTC. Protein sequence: CASSPGTASYGYTF.

The CDR3 bases are TGCGCCAGCGGGTCTGATGCCAGCGTCTACGAGCAGTACTTC. It yields the protein CASGSDASVYEQYF. The V call is TRBV5-1, the J call TRBJ2-7; D is uncertain. This CDR3 contains 14 residues. V was shortened by 7 bases and J by 3 bases, with 17 bases between the two germline ends. The V gene's germline CDR1 is SGHRS and CDR2 YFSETQ.

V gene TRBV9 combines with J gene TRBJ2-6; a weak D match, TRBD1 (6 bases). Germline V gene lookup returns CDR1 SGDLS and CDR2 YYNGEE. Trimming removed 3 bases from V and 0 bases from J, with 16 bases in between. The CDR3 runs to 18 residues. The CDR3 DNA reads TGTGCCAGCAGCGAAGTAACAGGGTCCATCTCTGGGGCCAACGTCCTGACTTTC. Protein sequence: CASSEVTGSISGANVLTF. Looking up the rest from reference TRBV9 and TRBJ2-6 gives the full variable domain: DSGVTQTPKHLITATGQRVTLRCSPRSGDLSVYWYQQSLDQGLQFLIQYYNGEERAKGNILERFSAQQFPDLHSELNLSSLELGDSALYFCASSEVTGSISGANVLTFGAGSRLTVL.

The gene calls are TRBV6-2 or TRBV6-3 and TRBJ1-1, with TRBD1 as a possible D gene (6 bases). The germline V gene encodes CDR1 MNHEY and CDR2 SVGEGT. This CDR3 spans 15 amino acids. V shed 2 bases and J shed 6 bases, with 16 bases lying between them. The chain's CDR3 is CASSYVWGQSSEAFF. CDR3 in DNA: TGTGCCAGCAGTTACGTCTGGGGGCAATCCTCTGAAGCTTTCTTT.

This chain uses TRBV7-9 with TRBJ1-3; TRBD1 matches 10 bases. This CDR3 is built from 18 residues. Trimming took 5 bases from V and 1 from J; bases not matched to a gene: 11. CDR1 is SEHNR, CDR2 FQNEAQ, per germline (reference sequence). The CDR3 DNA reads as TGTGCCAGCAGCCATAGTGAGGGACAGGGGTTATCTGGAAACACCATATATTTT. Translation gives CASSHSEGQGLSGNTIYF.

The CDR3 here is CASSSPGGAQHF. The DNA of the CDR3 is TGTGCCAGCAGTTCTCCGGGGGGAGCCCAGCATTTT. This rearrangement joins TRBV27 to TRBJ1-5; D perhaps matches TRBD1 (5 bases). Trimming removed 4 bases at V and 11 bases at J, with 12 bases between. The CDR3 is made up of 12 amino acids. Germline lookup yields CDR1 MNHEY and CDR2 SMNVEV (reference sequence).